The 20 T cell receptor beta chains listed next were all sequenced from one sample in a study of T cells in Graves' hyperthyroidism and ophthalmopathy. RNA transcripts gave rise to amplified TCR beta CDR3 regions. Researchers ran a first-round RT-PCR on the TCR CDR3 using the HTBI primer set. TCRdb re-analysed the multiplex PCR reads in MiXCR, keeping a single row per CDR3 protein. The sample consists of around 280,000 distinct CDR3 sequences, approximately 12% of them appearing once. Specimen: blood. The source is a woman aged 30 to 39 with Graves' hyperthyroidism that later progressed to Graves' ophthalmopathy.

This clonotype was seen at least ten times. The chain has TRBV12-3 or TRBV12-4 and TRBJ1-2; no clear D gene. This CDR3 region has 17 residues. The V end lost 6 bases, the J end lost 6 bases, and 26 bases lay between the germline ends. The CDR3 is CASSLTGGPLGLDGYTF. The CDR3 DNA sequence: TGTGCCAGCAGCCTAACGGGAGGCCCCCTTGGTTTAGATGGCTACACCTTC.

This clonotype was detected only a few times. The DNA for the CDR3 is TGCAGCGTTGAAGAGGGGGACTTTAAGGGTGGGGCCAACGTCCTGACTTTC. This sequence encodes CSVEEGDFKGGANVLTF. The chain links TRBV29-1 to TRBJ2-6; D possibly corresponds to TRBD2 (6 bases). Trimming stripped 0 bases from V and 3 bases from J, with 15 bases between. Germline V CDR1 and CDR2: SQVTM, ANQGSEA. The CDR3 runs 17 residues.

This clonotype was seen a handful of times. V is TRBV7-6 and J is TRBJ2-5, with D perhaps matching TRBD1 or TRBD2 (5 bases each). Trimming took off 5 bases at V and 7 bases at J, with 14 bases between the two ends. This CDR3 is built from 13 residues. Germline-derived CDR1 and CDR2 are SGHVS and FNYEAQ. The CDR3 region is CASSRGEQGTQYF. In DNA form, the CDR3 reads TGTGCCAGCAGCAGAGGGGAGCAGGGGACCCAGTACTTC. Full variable domain (missing parts from reference TRBV7-6 and TRBJ2-5): GAGVSQSPRYKVTKRGQDVALRCDPISGHVSLYWYRQALGQGPEFLTYFNYEAQQDKSGLPNDRFSAERPEGSISTLTIQRTEQRDSAMYRCASSRGEQGTQYFGPGTRLLVL.

At least ten counts were recorded for this clonotype. This rearrangement joins TRBV28 to TRBJ1-1; D is uncertain. Germline-derived CDR1 and CDR2 are MDHEN and SYDVKM. V shed 2 bases and J shed 3 bases, with 10 bases lying between them. CDR3 length: 14 amino acids. The CDR3 sequence is CASSLTSRHTEAFF. The CDR3 DNA is TGTGCCAGCAGTTTAACGTCCCGGCACACTGAAGCTTTCTTT.

This clonotype showed up many times. J is TRBJ2-1 and V is TRBV15, with D tentatively TRBD2 (6 bases). The V and J ends lost 0 bases and 6 bases respectively, with 6 bases between them. The CDR3 runs to 13 residues. Germline CDR1 reads LNHNV; CDR2 reads YYDKDF (reference sequence). CDR3 loop: CATSRDGSNEQFF. The CDR3 DNA is TGTGCCACCAGCAGAGACGGGAGCAATGAGCAGTTCTTC. Variable domain in full (rest from reference TRBV15 and TRBJ2-1): DAMVIQNPRYQVTQFGKPVTLSCSQTLNHNVMYWYQQKSSQAPKLLFHYYDKDFNNEADTPDNFQSRRPNTSFCFLDIRSPGLGDTAMYLCATSRDGSNEQFFGPGTRLTVL.

This clonotype was counted many times. The chain carries TRBV6-5 and TRBJ2-5; TRBD2 matches 8 bases. Germline assignment: CDR1 MNHEY and CDR2 SVGAGI. Germline trimming cut 2 bases from V and 3 bases from J; bases unmatched to any gene: 8. This CDR3 has 16 amino acids. As DNA, the CDR3 is TGTGCCAGCAGTTACCGGGTAGCGGGACGGAAAGAGACCCAGTACTTC. Translated: CASSYRVAGRKETQYF.

Ten or more counts support this clonotype. The chain is built from TRBV30 and TRBJ2-7; 7 nucleotides line up with TRBD1. J was trimmed by 2 bases and V by 7 bases; bases with no gene match: 5. The CDR3 is 12 residues long. CDR1 and CDR2 from the germline V gene are GTSNPN and SVGIG (reference sequence). CDR3 DNA sequence: TGTGCCTACAAGGACAGGACCTACGAGCAGTACTTC. Translated, it gives CAYKDRTYEQYF.

This clonotype was recorded many times. This chain joins TRBV5-1 and TRBJ1-2, with 9 bases identical to TRBD1. CDR3 size: 13 residues. Per the germline V gene, CDR1 is SGHRS and CDR2 is YFSETQ. The trim removed 4 bases at V and 8 bases at J, leaving 6 bases unmatched. CDR3 sequence: CASSGTGSKGYTF. The CDR3 DNA follows: TGCGCCAGCAGCGGGACAGGGAGTAAAGGCTACACCTTC.

This clonotype has ten or more counts. A much larger clone lies a single base off, so this may be a read error. The V call is TRBV6-2 or TRBV6-3, the J call TRBJ2-7; D is undetermined. V lost 5 bases, J lost 3 bases, and 8 bases lay in between. Germline CDR1 and CDR2: MNHEY and SVGEGT. CDR3 length: 12 amino acids. Written as DNA, the CDR3 is TGTGCCAGCAGTATTGACATCTACGAGCAGTACTTC. It is translated as CASSIDIYEQYF.

The gene calls are TRBV5-1 and TRBJ2-7; maybe TRBD1 (6 bases). The CDR3 extends over 14 amino acids. Trimming removed 0 bases from V and 1 base from J, with 8 bases in between. In germline, CDR1 is SGHRS, CDR2 YFSETQ. As DNA, the CDR3 is TGCGCCAGCAGCTTGGAAGGGGGATCCTACGAGCAGTACTTC. Its translation is CASSLEGGSYEQYF.

This clonotype was recorded only once. The rearrangement joins TRBV4-3 to TRBJ2-7; perhaps TRBD1 as D (5 bases). Germline V gives CDR1 LGHNA, CDR2 YSLEER. The length of the CDR3 is 15 residues. Trimming removed 3 bases at V and 2 bases at J, with 14 bases between. CDR3 residues: CASSQGRGHTYEQYF. The CDR3 nucleotides read TGCGCCAGCAGCCAGGGCCGAGGACACACCTACGAGCAGTACTTC.

The sample holds many counts of this clonotype. This sequence joins TRBV15 and TRBJ2-7; a weak D match, TRBD2 (5 bases). Germline V gives CDR1 LNHNV, CDR2 YYDKDF (reference sequence). The CDR3 is 14 residues long. V lost 8 bases, J lost 5 bases, and 19 bases lay in between. CDR3 in DNA: TGTGCCACCGGAGACACCCGGGAAGTCCACGAGCAGTACTTC. Amino acids: CATGDTREVHEQYF.

This clonotype occurred many times. V is TRBV28 and J is TRBJ1-1, with D unresolved. V gave up 6 bases and J gave up 0 bases, with 14 bases separating them. Looked up from germline, CDR1 is MDHEN and CDR2 is SYDVKM. This CDR3 spans 15 amino acids. As DNA, the CDR3 is TGTGCCAGCAGCGAGGGAGGCAGAATGAACACTGAAGCTTTCTTT. Amino acids: CASSEGGRMNTEAFF.

In this sample, this clonotype turned up many times. The rearrangement joins TRBV11-2 to TRBJ2-3; tentative D call: TRBD2 (5 bases). The length of the CDR3 is 16 residues. V gave up 3 bases and J gave up 2 bases, with 15 bases separating them. The V gene's germline CDR1 is SGHAT and CDR2 FQNNGV. In nucleotides, the CDR3 is TGTGCCAGCAGCTTGAATAGTGGGAGTCTCACAGATACGCAGTATTTT. It encodes CASSLNSGSLTDTQYF. Variable domain in full (rest from reference TRBV11-2 and TRBJ2-3): EAGVAQSPRYKIIEKRQSVAFWCNPISGHATLYWYQQILGQGPKLLIQFQNNGVVDDSQLPKDRFSAERLKGVDSTLKIQPAKLEDSAVYLCASSLNSGSLTDTQYFGPGTRLTVL.

This clonotype was seen ten or more times. The V call is TRBV12-3 or TRBV12-4, the J call TRBJ2-1; no clear D. V was cut by 4 bases and J by 7 bases, with 11 bases left in between. The CDR3 totals 13 residues. CDR3 DNA: TGTGCCAGCAGTTACTTTAGTACGAATGAGCAGTTCTTC. Its protein product is CASSYFSTNEQFF.

This clonotype showed up many times. The gene calls are TRBV15 and TRBJ2-7, with TRBD1 as a possible D gene (6 bases). CDR3 length: 15 amino acids. Germline assignment: CDR1 LNHNV and CDR2 YYDKDF (reference sequence). Trimming removed 0 bases at V and 4 bases at J, with 13 bases between. CDR3 nucleotides: TGTGCCACCAGCAGAGATCAGGGGTTGGGGTACGAGCAGTACTTC. Translating gives CATSRDQGLGYEQYF.

The chain uses TRBV19 and TRBJ1-6; 7 bases fit TRBD1. J was trimmed by 10 bases and V by 0 bases; bases with no gene match: 9. In germline, CDR1 is LNHDA, CDR2 SQIVND (reference sequence). There are 16 residues in the CDR3. CDR3 DNA: TGTGCCAGTAGTATAGATCCCAACAGGGGAGAGTCACCCCTCCACTTT. Protein: CASSIDPNRGESPLHF. Together with reference TRBV19 and TRBJ1-6, the CDR3 gives the full variable domain: DGGITQSPKYLFRKEGQNVTLSCEQNLNHDAMYWYRQDPGQGLRLIYYSQIVNDFQKGDIAEGYSVSREKKESFPLTVTSAQKNPTAFYLCASSIDPNRGESPLHFGNGTRLTVT.

This clonotype was counted ten times or more. The genes are TRBV20-1 and TRBJ1-1; D gene ambiguous. This CDR3 comprises 15 residues. Germline lookup yields CDR1 DFQATT and CDR2 SNEGSKA (reference sequence). Trimming cost V 1 base and J 6 bases, with 18 bases left between them. CDR3 protein: CSARANGWAHPEAFF. The CDR3 DNA is TGCAGTGCTAGAGCTAACGGTTGGGCCCACCCTGAAGCTTTCTTT.

In its sample, this clonotype was seen a few times. V is TRBV5-1 and J is TRBJ2-1; tentative D call: TRBD1 (5 bases). Trimming shortened V by 0 bases and J by 5 bases, and 12 bases separated the two germline ends. Germline CDR1 is SGHRS and CDR2 is YFSETQ. The CDR3 length is 15 residues. The DNA of the CDR3 is TGCGCCAGCAGCTTGGGCCAGGGATTCGACAATGAGCAGTTCTTC. Residues: CASSLGQGFDNEQFF.

The chain employs TRBV6-5 and TRBJ1-2, with a possible D match to TRBD1 (5 bases). CDR3 length: 16 amino acids. Trimming pared 4 bases from V and 4 bases from J, leaving 19 bases between. CDR1 and CDR2 from the germline V gene are MNHEY and SVGAGI. CDR3 DNA: TGTGCCAGCAGTTTCTCCTACCGGGACGACTCCTATGGCTACACCTTC. Encoded protein: CASSFSYRDDSYGYTF.